This T cell receptor beta chain was profiled in a study of blood T cell repertoires in COVID-19. Authors' processing steps: Estimated nucleated cell counts came from reference gene primer amplification. Assay: immunoSEQ multiplex PCR; the TCRdb copy retains only in-frame clones and omits some. The V and J calls and clone size are taken from that table; D and trimming were inferred from the DNA. In the table there are about 240,000 clones, 92% of which are singletons. A Seattle source enrolled patients during active infection and followed them longitudinally. This clone has a handful of counts. The V and J ends lost 3 bases and 1 base respectively, with 16 bases between them. The CDR3 sequence is 17 residues long.

Sequencing was done on a sample of peripheral blood. The chain recombines TRBV23-1 with TRBJ2-4; maybe TRBD1 (6 bases). TRBV23-1 is an ORF; its function is uncertain. The sequence derives from a young man with COVID-19, enrolled during active disease. The CDR3 DNA is TGCGCCAGCAGTCACCCGGCATGGCAGGGGGCCAAAAACATTCAGTACTTC. It yields the protein CASSHPAWQGAKNIQYF.